These T cell receptor beta chains were read from a single sample in a study of early T cells in non-severe SARS-CoV-2 infection. TCRdb reprocessed the 5' RACE reads via MiXCR and lists one record per CDR3 protein. The table includes 80,000 to 95,000 distinct CDR3 sequences, 11% to 15% detected once. Sample: whole blood. These receptors came from an adult who was a healthcare worker with PCR-confirmed SARS-CoV-2 infection or an uninfected control (not recorded which). The CDR3 runs from the conserved cysteine through the conserved F or W. The order of the fields is D gene, J gene, V gene, clone size, CDR3 protein, CDR3 DNA. A D gene is named only where the DNA matches it firmly. A clone size is listed for some rows: how often the clone was seen (once, few, many), or a class if it is expanded.

D gene: .; J gene: TRBJ1-4; V gene: TRBV29-1; clone size: .; CDR3 protein: CSIRVLNEKLFF; CDR3 DNA: TGCAGCATCCGGGTCCTGAATGAAAAACTGTTTTTT
D gene: .; J gene: TRBJ2-3; V gene: TRBV29-1; clone size: .; CDR3 protein: CSASGGPHTDTQYF; CDR3 DNA: TGCAGCGCTTCCGGGGGGCCTCACACAGATACGCAGTATTTT
D gene: .; J gene: TRBJ2-4; V gene: TRBV5-1; clone size: few; CDR3 protein: CASSPRSDKNIQYF; CDR3 DNA: TGCGCCAGCAGCCCGAGATCAGACAAAAACATTCAGTACTTC
D gene: .; J gene: TRBJ1-1; V gene: TRBV6-2/TRBV6-3; clone size: .; CDR3 protein: CASRRHTEAFF; CDR3 DNA: TGTGCCAGCCGAAGGCACACTGAAGCTTTCTTT
D gene: .; J gene: TRBJ1-5; V gene: TRBV5-1; clone size: .; CDR3 protein: CASSSGEGLSNQPQHF; CDR3 DNA: TGCGCCAGCAGCTCTGGAGAAGGACTAAGCAATCAGCCCCAGCATTTT
D gene: TRBD1; J gene: TRBJ1-6; V gene: TRBV27; clone size: .; CDR3 protein: CASSRDRDSYNSPLHF; CDR3 DNA: TGTGCCAGCAGTAGGGACAGGGATTCTTATAATTCACCCCTCCACTTT
D gene: .; J gene: TRBJ1-1; V gene: TRBV18; clone size: few; CDR3 protein: CASSPTGFTEAFF; CDR3 DNA: TGTGCCAGCTCACCTACAGGTTTTACTGAAGCTTTCTTT
D gene: .; J gene: TRBJ2-7; V gene: TRBV3-1; clone size: .; CDR3 protein: CASSRGTDVRYEQYF; CDR3 DNA: TGTGCCAGCAGCCGAGGGACCGACGTCCGCTACGAGCAGTACTTC
D gene: .; J gene: TRBJ2-2; V gene: TRBV7-8; clone size: .; CDR3 protein: CASSLDLAVGELFF; CDR3 DNA: TGTGCCAGCAGCTTAGACCTAGCTGTCGGGGAGCTGTTTTTT
D gene: TRBD1; J gene: TRBJ1-6; V gene: TRBV29-1; clone size: few; CDR3 protein: CSVATGENSPLHF; CDR3 DNA: TGCAGCGTCGCGACAGGGGAGAATTCACCCCTCCACTTT
D gene: TRBD1; J gene: TRBJ2-1; V gene: TRBV6-2/TRBV6-3; clone size: few; CDR3 protein: CASRRLGQGAFYNEQFF; CDR3 DNA: TGTGCCAGCAGACGACTGGGACAGGGGGCCTTCTACAATGAGCAGTTCTTC
D gene: TRBD2; J gene: TRBJ2-1; V gene: TRBV12-3/TRBV12-4; clone size: .; CDR3 protein: CASSSWTSGEQFF; CDR3 DNA: TGTGCCAGCAGTTCATGGACTAGCGGGGAGCAGTTCTTC
D gene: .; J gene: TRBJ2-1; V gene: TRBV7-2; clone size: .; CDR3 protein: CASRNRDTPSYNEQFF; CDR3 DNA: TGTGCCAGCAGAAATCGGGACACTCCCTCCTACAATGAGCAGTTCTTC
D gene: .; J gene: TRBJ1-6; V gene: TRBV2; clone size: .; CDR3 protein: CASSDGDSTLHF; CDR3 DNA: TGTGCCAGCAGTGATGGGGACTCAACCCTCCACTTT
D gene: .; J gene: TRBJ2-3; V gene: TRBV29-1; clone size: .; CDR3 protein: CSGNRDNTDTQYF; CDR3 DNA: TGCAGCGGGAACCGGGACAACACAGATACGCAGTATTTT
D gene: .; J gene: TRBJ1-1; V gene: TRBV20-1; clone size: few; CDR3 protein: CSAPVAGLNTEAFF; CDR3 DNA: TGCAGTGCCCCAGTGGCAGGATTGAACACTGAAGCTTTCTTT
D gene: .; J gene: TRBJ2-3; V gene: TRBV7-2; clone size: .; CDR3 protein: CASSLVARARTF; CDR3 DNA: TGTGCCAGCAGCTTAGTAGCGCGGGCCCGAACTTTT
D gene: TRBD1; J gene: TRBJ2-3; V gene: TRBV6-1; clone size: .; CDR3 protein: CASSLGQTSTDTQYF; CDR3 DNA: TGTGCCAGCAGCCTGGGACAGACAAGCACAGATACGCAGTATTTT
D gene: .; J gene: TRBJ1-4; V gene: TRBV4-3; clone size: few; CDR3 protein: CASSQGFTNEKLFF; CDR3 DNA: TGCGCCAGCAGCCAAGGATTCACTAATGAAAAACTGTTTTTT
D gene: .; J gene: TRBJ1-3; V gene: TRBV30; clone size: .; CDR3 protein: CAWSVMGFGLLNTIYF; CDR3 DNA: TGTGCCTGGAGTGTAATGGGGTTTGGGTTGCTAAACACCATATATTTT
D gene: TRBD1; J gene: TRBJ1-3; V gene: TRBV6-5; clone size: many; CDR3 protein: CASSPQGFSGNTIYF; CDR3 DNA: TGTGCCAGCAGCCCACAGGGGTTCTCTGGAAACACCATATATTTT
D gene: TRBD2; J gene: TRBJ2-3; V gene: TRBV10-3; clone size: few; CDR3 protein: CAIGAAGGTDTQYF; CDR3 DNA: TGTGCCATCGGCGCGGCGGGGGGAACAGATACGCAGTATTTT
D gene: .; J gene: TRBJ2-5; V gene: TRBV12-3/TRBV12-4; clone size: .; CDR3 protein: CASSSMAGDGETQYF; CDR3 DNA: TGTGCCAGCAGTTCTATGGCAGGGGATGGGGAGACCCAGTACTTC
D gene: .; J gene: TRBJ1-2; V gene: TRBV5-1; clone size: many; CDR3 protein: CASSFGTPSRPNLQSNYGYTF; CDR3 DNA: TGCGCCAGCAGCTTCGGGACTCCCTCCCGCCCAAACCTCCAATCTAACTATGGCTACACCTTC
D gene: .; J gene: TRBJ1-4; V gene: TRBV7-9; clone size: .; CDR3 protein: CASSTSQATNEKLFF; CDR3 DNA: TGTGCCAGCAGCACCTCACAGGCAACTAATGAAAAACTGTTTTTT
D gene: .; J gene: TRBJ2-1; V gene: TRBV11-2; clone size: few; CDR3 protein: CASSLAGTRGAAGYEQFF; CDR3 DNA: TGTGCCAGCAGCTTAGCCGGTACACGTGGGGCGGCCGGTTATGAGCAGTTCTTC
D gene: .; J gene: TRBJ1-1; V gene: TRBV20-1; clone size: .; CDR3 protein: CSARLGGQGTEAFF; CDR3 DNA: TGCAGTGCTAGGTTAGGGGGTCAAGGCACTGAAGCTTTCTTT
D gene: .; J gene: TRBJ2-7; V gene: TRBV6-2/TRBV6-3; clone size: .; CDR3 protein: CASRNRGNFYEQYF; CDR3 DNA: TGTGCCAGCAGGAATCGGGGGAATTTCTACGAGCAGTACTTC
D gene: .; J gene: TRBJ2-3; V gene: TRBV5-1; clone size: .; CDR3 protein: CASSLEALRATDTQYF; CDR3 DNA: TGCGCCAGCAGCTTGGAGGCGCTAAGGGCCACAGATACGCAGTATTTT
D gene: .; J gene: TRBJ2-5; V gene: TRBV11-2; clone size: .; CDR3 protein: CASSTRGTSQETQYF; CDR3 DNA: TGTGCCAGCAGCACACGGGGAACTAGCCAAGAGACCCAGTACTTC
D gene: .; J gene: TRBJ2-1; V gene: TRBV29-1; clone size: few; CDR3 protein: CSVVPLDSLGPYNEQFF; CDR3 DNA: TGCAGCGTTGTCCCCTTAGACAGTTTAGGCCCCTACAATGAGCAGTTCTTC
D gene: .; J gene: TRBJ2-7; V gene: TRBV19; clone size: few; CDR3 protein: CASSIQLAYEQYF; CDR3 DNA: TGTGCCAGTAGTATCCAACTTGCCTACGAGCAGTACTTC
D gene: .; J gene: TRBJ2-5; V gene: TRBV18; clone size: .; CDR3 protein: CASSPLLKGNQETQYF; CDR3 DNA: TGTGCCAGCTCACCACTTCTTAAGGGGAACCAAGAGACCCAGTACTTC
D gene: TRBD1; J gene: TRBJ1-4; V gene: TRBV6-6; clone size: .; CDR3 protein: CASFSGQPRTGRNEKLFF; CDR3 DNA: TGTGCCAGCTTTTCCGGACAGCCTCGGACAGGGCGAAATGAAAAACTGTTTTTT
D gene: .; J gene: TRBJ1-1; V gene: TRBV7-3; clone size: few; CDR3 protein: CASSSTIGTEAFF; CDR3 DNA: TGTGCCAGCAGCTCCACTATAGGCACTGAAGCTTTCTTT
D gene: .; J gene: TRBJ1-1; V gene: TRBV5-1; clone size: few; CDR3 protein: CASSPPGMNTEAFF; CDR3 DNA: TGCGCCAGCAGCCCCCCCGGGATGAACACTGAAGCTTTCTTT
D gene: TRBD1; J gene: TRBJ1-6; V gene: TRBV28; clone size: few; CDR3 protein: CASSSRGQGAFNSPLHF; CDR3 DNA: TGTGCCAGCAGTTCCCGTGGACAGGGGGCTTTTAATTCACCCCTCCACTTT
D gene: TRBD2; J gene: TRBJ2-7; V gene: TRBV10-2; clone size: .; CDR3 protein: CASSLAGGSSEQYF; CDR3 DNA: TGCGCCAGCAGTTTAGCGGGGGGAAGTTCCGAGCAGTACTTC
D gene: .; J gene: TRBJ2-7; V gene: TRBV20-1; clone size: few; CDR3 protein: CSAEGGYEQYF; CDR3 DNA: TGCAGTGCCGAGGGGGGTTACGAGCAGTACTTC
D gene: .; J gene: TRBJ2-5; V gene: TRBV12-3/TRBV12-4; clone size: few; CDR3 protein: CASSKLETQYF; CDR3 DNA: TGTGCCAGCAGCAAATTGGAGACCCAGTACTTC
D gene: .; J gene: TRBJ1-5; V gene: TRBV3-1; clone size: .; CDR3 protein: CASSQDLGSNNQPQHF; CDR3 DNA: TGTGCCAGCAGCCAAGATCTGGGCAGCAACAATCAGCCCCAGCATTTT
D gene: .; J gene: TRBJ2-1; V gene: TRBV5-1; clone size: few; CDR3 protein: CASSFGWGINNEQFF; CDR3 DNA: TGCGCCAGCAGCTTTGGGTGGGGGATCAACAATGAGCAGTTCTTC
D gene: TRBD1; J gene: TRBJ2-3; V gene: TRBV30; clone size: many; CDR3 protein: CAWSAGTGGSPDTQYF; CDR3 DNA: TGTGCCTGGAGTGCCGGGACAGGGGGTAGCCCAGATACGCAGTATTTT
D gene: .; J gene: TRBJ1-4; V gene: TRBV7-9; clone size: .; CDR3 protein: CASSLALGNNEKLFF; CDR3 DNA: TGTGCCAGCAGCTTAGCGCTGGGTAATAATGAAAAACTGTTTTTT
D gene: .; J gene: TRBJ1-5; V gene: TRBV28; clone size: .; CDR3 protein: CASSFVGGQPQHF; CDR3 DNA: TGTGCCAGCAGTTTTGTAGGGGGTCAGCCCCAGCATTTT
D gene: .; J gene: TRBJ2-2; V gene: TRBV28; clone size: few; CDR3 protein: CASSLTGLSNTGELFF; CDR3 DNA: TGTGCCAGCAGTTTAACGGGACTGTCGAACACCGGGGAGCTGTTTTTT
D gene: .; J gene: TRBJ2-3; V gene: TRBV5-6; clone size: .; CDR3 protein: CASSSEPLDTQYF; CDR3 DNA: TGTGCCAGCAGCTCGGAACCTCTAGATACGCAGTATTTT
D gene: TRBD1; J gene: TRBJ2-7; V gene: TRBV29-1; clone size: few; CDR3 protein: CSVAGQGTYEQYF; CDR3 DNA: TGCAGCGTTGCCGGACAGGGGACCTACGAGCAGTACTTC
D gene: .; J gene: TRBJ2-5; V gene: TRBV11-2; clone size: few; CDR3 protein: CASSDLPGLGTQYF; CDR3 DNA: TGTGCCAGCAGCGATCTGCCAGGGTTGGGGACCCAGTACTTC
D gene: .; J gene: TRBJ2-2; V gene: TRBV7-9; clone size: many; CDR3 protein: CASSIQFQVVAGELFF; CDR3 DNA: TGTGCCAGCAGCATCCAATTCCAGGTCGTCGCCGGGGAGCTGTTTTTT
D gene: TRBD1; J gene: TRBJ1-2; V gene: TRBV25-1; clone size: .; CDR3 protein: CASSDRTGGVYGYTF; CDR3 DNA: TGTGCCAGCAGTGACCGGACAGGGGGCGTTTATGGCTACACCTTC
D gene: TRBD2; J gene: TRBJ2-3; V gene: TRBV6-6; clone size: .; CDR3 protein: CASSYVAGGTDTQYF; CDR3 DNA: TGTGCCAGCAGTTACGTGGCGGGGGGCACAGATACGCAGTATTTT
D gene: .; J gene: TRBJ1-2; V gene: TRBV28; clone size: .; CDR3 protein: CASRTPTGANYGYTF; CDR3 DNA: TGTGCCAGCAGAACCCCGACAGGAGCTAACTATGGCTACACCTTC
D gene: TRBD1; J gene: TRBJ2-7; V gene: TRBV7-8; clone size: many; CDR3 protein: CASSLRGGVGPYEQYF; CDR3 DNA: TGTGCCAGCAGCTTAAGAGGGGGCGTGGGCCCCTACGAGCAGTACTTC
D gene: .; J gene: TRBJ1-1; V gene: TRBV7-2; clone size: .; CDR3 protein: CASSWPGRGTEAFF; CDR3 DNA: TGTGCCAGCAGCTGGCCAGGGAGGGGCACTGAAGCTTTCTTT
D gene: .; J gene: TRBJ2-7; V gene: TRBV11-3; clone size: .; CDR3 protein: CASSLEGGSSYEQYF; CDR3 DNA: TGTGCCAGCAGCTTAGAGGGCGGCAGCTCCTACGAGCAGTACTTC
D gene: .; J gene: TRBJ1-1; V gene: TRBV29-1; clone size: few; CDR3 protein: CSVVGRSGNTEAFF; CDR3 DNA: TGCAGCGTTGTTGGCAGGTCCGGGAACACTGAAGCTTTCTTT
D gene: .; J gene: TRBJ2-3; V gene: TRBV6-4; clone size: many; CDR3 protein: CASSDSSGGGTDTQYF; CDR3 DNA: TGTGCCAGCAGTGACTCATCGGGGGGCGGCACAGATACGCAGTATTTT
D gene: TRBD1; J gene: TRBJ1-1; V gene: TRBV6-5; clone size: .; CDR3 protein: CASRTGGVTEAFF; CDR3 DNA: TGTGCCAGCAGAACAGGGGGGGTTACTGAAGCTTTCTTT
D gene: .; J gene: TRBJ1-2; V gene: TRBV29-1; clone size: many; CDR3 protein: CSVMTGTGGYTF; CDR3 DNA: TGCAGCGTTATGACCGGGACCGGTGGCTACACCTTC